This TCR beta chain was recovered during a study of identical twins. Whole-study results and caveats: Findings came from cross-sectional statistics, without long-term follow-up of donors. Out-of-frame TCR alpha sharing in monozygotic twins exceeded recombination model predictions.

Among all donors, each was a healthy Caucasian. Germline CDR1 is SGHRS and CDR2 is YFSETQ. With V trimmed by 2 bases and J by 5 bases, 8 bases remained unmatched. The CDR3 length is 15 residues. The authors used template switching to add a universal primer site and gave cDNA unique molecular identifiers. TCRdb re-analysed the 5' RACE reads in MiXCR, keeping a single row per CDR3 protein. The table records some 1,600,000 distinct CDR3 sequences, 25% to 35% of them present only once. The table lists this clonotype with a few counts. Antigen: not known. The sequence derives from a newborn girl in good health. The sequenced sample consisted of cord blood. The chain links TRBV5-1 to TRBJ2-7; 9 bases are a match to TRBD2. Here the CDR3 DNA reads TGCGCCAGCAGCTTACTAGCGGGTAGCGGCCACGAGCAGTACTTC. Residues: CASSLLAGSGHEQYF.